Here is one T cell receptor (beta chain) with its context. In the authors' workflow: Estimation of nucleated cell counts relied on the amplification of reference gene primers. TCRdb keeps only in-frame clones here, not all; method: immunoSEQ multiplex PCR. The DNA was the basis for D and trimming; V, J and clone size are from that table. The table shows 80,000 to 90,000 clones, with around 88% occurring only once. The source of the sample is a study of blood T cell repertoires in COVID-19. At the level of the study: Acute and convalescent COVID-19 samples came from the United States, Italy and Spain. Sample material is recorded as cDNA or gDNA derived from T cells, B-cell-depleted T cells, or PBMCs.

The sequenced sample consisted of peripheral blood. The receptor comes from a man aged 55 to 69 with acute or convalescent COVID-19.

Here the CDR3 DNA reads TGTGCCAGCAGCGGGACAGCCGGAAACACCATATATTTT. It is translated as CASSGTAGNTIYF. V usage is TRBV2 and J usage is TRBJ1-3; 7 bases align to TRBD1. Trimming cost V 6 bases and J 4 bases; bases outside gene matches: 3. The V gene's germline CDR1 is SNHLY and CDR2 FYNNEI. The CDR3 runs to 13 residues.